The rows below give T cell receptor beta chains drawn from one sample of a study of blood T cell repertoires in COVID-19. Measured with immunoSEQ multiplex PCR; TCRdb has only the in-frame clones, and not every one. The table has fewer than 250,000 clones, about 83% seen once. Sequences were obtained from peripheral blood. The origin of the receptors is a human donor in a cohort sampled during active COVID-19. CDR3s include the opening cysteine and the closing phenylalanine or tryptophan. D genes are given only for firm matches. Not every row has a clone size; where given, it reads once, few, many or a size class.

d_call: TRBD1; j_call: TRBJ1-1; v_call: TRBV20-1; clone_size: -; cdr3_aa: CTRQGNTEAFF; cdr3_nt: TGCACCAGACAGGGGAACACTGAAGCTTTCTTT
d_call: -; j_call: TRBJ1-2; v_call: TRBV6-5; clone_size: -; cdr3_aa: CASSYSTDYGYTF; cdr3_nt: TGTGCCAGCAGTTACTCAACAGACTATGGCTACACCTTC
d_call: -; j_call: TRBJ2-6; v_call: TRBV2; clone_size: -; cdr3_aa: CASAYFQSSGANVLTF; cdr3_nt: TGTGCCAGCGCCTACTTTCAAAGCTCTGGGGCCAACGTCCTGACTTTC
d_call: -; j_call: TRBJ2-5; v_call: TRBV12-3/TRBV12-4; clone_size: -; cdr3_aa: CASSLNRDETQYF; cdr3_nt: TGTGCCAGCAGTTTAAACAGGGATGAGACCCAGTACTTC
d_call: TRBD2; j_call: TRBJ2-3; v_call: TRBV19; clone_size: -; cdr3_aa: CASGQKRGRTDTQYF; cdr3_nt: TGTGCCAGTGGCCAGAAGCGGGGAAGGACAGATACGCAGTATTTT
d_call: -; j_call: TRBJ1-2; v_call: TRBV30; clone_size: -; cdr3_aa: CAWSQGNYGYTF; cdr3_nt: TGTGCCTGGAGCCAGGGGAACTATGGCTACACCTTC
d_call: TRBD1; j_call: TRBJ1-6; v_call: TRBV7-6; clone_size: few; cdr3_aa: CASSPQGARNSPLHF; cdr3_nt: TGTGCCAGCAGCCCACAGGGGGCTCGGAATTCACCCCTCCACTTT
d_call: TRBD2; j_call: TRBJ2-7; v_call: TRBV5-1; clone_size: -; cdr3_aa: CASSYTSGSYEQYF; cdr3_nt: TGCGCCAGCAGCTACACTAGCGGCTCCTACGAGCAGTACTTC
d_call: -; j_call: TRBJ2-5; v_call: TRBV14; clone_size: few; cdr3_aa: CASSRRMGGAFYLETQYF; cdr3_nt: TGTGCCAGCAGCCGTCGAATGGGGGGGGCCTTCTACCTCGAGACCCAGTACTTC
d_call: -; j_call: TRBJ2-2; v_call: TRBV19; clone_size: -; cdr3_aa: CASSLHTGELFF; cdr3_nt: TGTGCCAGTAGTCTCCACACCGGGGAGCTGTTTTTT
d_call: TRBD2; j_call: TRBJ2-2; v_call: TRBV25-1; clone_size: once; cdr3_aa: CASSSGLAGLIAGELFF; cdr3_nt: TGTGCCAGCAGTTCTGGGCTAGCGGGCCTCATCGCCGGGGAGCTGTTTTTT
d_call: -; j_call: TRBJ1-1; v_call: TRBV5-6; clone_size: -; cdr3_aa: CASSLSLSGNTEAFF; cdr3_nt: TGTGCCAGCAGCTTGAGCTTAAGTGGGAACACTGAAGCTTTCTTT
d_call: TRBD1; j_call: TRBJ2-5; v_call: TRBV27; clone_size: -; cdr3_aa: CASSLSGTGSETQYF; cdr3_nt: TGTGCCAGCAGTTTATCCGGGACAGGGTCGGAGACCCAGTACTTC
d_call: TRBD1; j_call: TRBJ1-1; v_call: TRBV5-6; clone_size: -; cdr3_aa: CASSLEGAGHTEAFF; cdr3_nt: TGTGCCAGCAGCTTGGAGGGGGCCGGGCACACTGAAGCTTTCTTT
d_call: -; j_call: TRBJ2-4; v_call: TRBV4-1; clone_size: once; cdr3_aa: CASSPTGELAKNIQYF; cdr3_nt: TGCGCCAGCAGCCCCACCGGGGAGCTGGCCAAAAACATTCAGTACTTC
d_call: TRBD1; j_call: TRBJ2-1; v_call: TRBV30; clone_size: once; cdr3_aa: CAWSMTGQGIYNEQFF; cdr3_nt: TGTGCCTGGAGTATGACGGGACAGGGGATTTACAATGAGCAGTTCTTC
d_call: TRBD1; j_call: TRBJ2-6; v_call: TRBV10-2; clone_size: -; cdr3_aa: CASSDKTGSFPHGANVLTF; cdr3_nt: TGCGCCAGCAGTGATAAGACAGGGTCTTTCCCTCATGGGGCCAACGTCCTGACTTTC
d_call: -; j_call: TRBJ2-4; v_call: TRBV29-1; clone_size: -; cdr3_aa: CSVEPGQQNIQYF; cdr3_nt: TGCAGCGTTGAACCAGGACAGCAAAACATTCAGTACTTC
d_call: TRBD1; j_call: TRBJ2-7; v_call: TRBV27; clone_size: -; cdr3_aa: CASSWLGTGGSEQYF; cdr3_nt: TGTGCCAGCAGTTGGCTTGGGACAGGGGGCTCCGAGCAGTACTTC
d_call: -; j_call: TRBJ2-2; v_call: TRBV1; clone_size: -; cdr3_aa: CTSSRGGQGCTGELFF; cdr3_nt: TGCACCAGCAGCCGGGGGGGACAGGGTTGCACCGGGGAGCTGTTTTTT
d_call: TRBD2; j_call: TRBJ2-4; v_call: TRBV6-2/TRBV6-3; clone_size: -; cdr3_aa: CASSSAGLAGGKNIQYF; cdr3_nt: TGTGCCAGCAGTTCAGCGGGACTAGCGGGAGGCAAAAACATTCAGTACTTC
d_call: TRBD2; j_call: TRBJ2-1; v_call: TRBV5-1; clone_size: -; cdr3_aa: CASSLAGLAGGLQFF; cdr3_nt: TGCGCCAGCAGCTTGGCTGGACTAGCGGGGGGTCTCCAGTTCTTC